This entry describes one T cell receptor beta chain. These data come from a study of OX40 agonist ivuxolimab in advanced cancers. The repertoire was sequenced with immunoSEQ multiplex PCR; TCRdb's copy has only in-frame clones and lacks some. The sample contains 30,000 to 40,000 clones, about three quarters of which appear only once. The clonotype comes from an adult with an advanced solid tumor such as melanoma, head and neck, liver or kidney cancer. The source was CD4+ or CD8+ T cells sorted from blood, collected in a trial of the OX40 agonist ivuxolimab.

The CDR3 protein is CASSWTGQGARETQYF. CDR3 bases: TGTGCCAGCAGTTGGACGGGACAGGGGGCGCGGGAGACCCAGTACTTC. This chain connects TRBV7-9 to TRBJ2-5; 12 bases are a match to TRBD1. Germline V gives CDR1 SEHNR, CDR2 FQNEAQ (reference sequence). This CDR3 is built from 16 residues. The V gene end was trimmed by 6 bases and the J gene end by 5 bases; junction bases not matched to a gene: 10.